This entry lists 20 T cell receptor beta chains sequenced from one sample in a study of blood T cell repertoires in COVID-19. Assay: immunoSEQ multiplex PCR; the TCRdb copy retains only in-frame clones and omits some. Of some 43,000 clones in the sample, approximately 84% were seen once. Sample: peripheral blood. The receptors come from a man aged 45-60 years with active or convalescent COVID-19.

The V call is TRBV15, the J call TRBJ1-2; tentatively, D is TRBD1 (5 bases). The germline CDR1 and CDR2 sequences are LNHNV and YYDKDF (reference sequence). The CDR3 has 16 amino acids. V was shortened by 0 bases and J by 8 bases, with 19 bases between the two germline ends. The CDR3 sequence: CATSRDSIQGRRGYTF. The CDR3 DNA sequence: TGTGCCACCAGCAGAGATTCAATCCAGGGTCGACGAGGCTACACCTTC.

The chain recombines TRBV3-1 (or the pseudogene TRBV3-2) with TRBJ2-3; no firm D call. V was cut by 0 bases and J by 1 base, with 14 bases left in between. Looked up from germline, CDR1 is LGHDT and CDR2 is YNNKEL (reference sequence). The CDR3 totals 17 residues. CDR3 sequence reads: CASSQEIPGQGTDTQYF. The CDR3 DNA follows: TGTGCCAGCAGCCAAGAAATCCCAGGCCAGGGCACAGATACGCAGTATTTT.

Of note for this clone: A read error may produce the germline difference seen at one junction end. This chain joins TRBV18 and TRBJ1-4; 8 positions match TRBD1. CDR3 length: 15 amino acids. Germline CDR1 and CDR2: KGHSH and LQKENI. CDR3 amino acids: CASSPQQGDSEKLFF. CDR3 nucleotide sequence: TGTGCCAGCTCTCCACAACAGGGGGATAGTGAAAAACTGTTTTTT.

This chain connects TRBV9 to TRBJ1-3; TRBD1 might be the D (5 bases). The CDR3 length is 14 residues. Trimming stripped 2 bases from V and 2 bases from J, with 8 bases between. Germline-derived CDR1 and CDR2 are SGDLS and YYNGEE. In DNA, the CDR3 is TGTGCCAGCAGCGTTCGGGGGGCTGGAAACACCATATATTTT. Amino acid sequence: CASSVRGAGNTIYF.

V and J are TRBV6-5 and TRBJ2-2; a possible D gene is TRBD1 (6 bases). Germline V lookup: CDR1 MNHEY, CDR2 SVGAGI. V was clipped by 6 bases and J by 2 bases, with 13 bases between them. The CDR3 has 15 amino acids. The CDR3 nucleotides read TGTGCCAGCAGCCCGGACAGAAGAAACACCGGGGAGCTGTTTTTT. Its protein is CASSPDRRNTGELFF.

The chain employs TRBV30 and TRBJ2-5; 7 nucleotides match TRBD1. CDR1 GTSNPN and CDR2 SVGIG come from the germline V gene (reference sequence). This CDR3 region has 14 residues. Losses at the gene ends were 3 bases for V and 3 bases for J; bases not matched to a gene: 7. The CDR3 here is CAWRKAGGEETQYF. The CDR3 nucleotides read TGTGCCTGGAGAAAAGCAGGGGGAGAAGAGACCCAGTACTTC.

The DNA of the CDR3 is TGTGCCAGCAGTTCGACAGGTAGTCGGCGCACAGATACGCAGTATTTT. Its translation: CASSSTGSRRTDTQYF. J is TRBJ2-3 and V is TRBV27; D is perhaps TRBD1 (6 bases). The CDR3 loop spans 16 amino acids. CDR1 and CDR2 from the germline V gene are MNHEY and SMNVEV (reference sequence). The V end was cut by 4 bases, the J end by 1 base, with 15 bases between.

This clone showed up just once. At the DNA level, this CDR3 is encoded by other sequences in the same sample as well. This chain joins TRBV7-8 and TRBJ2-3, with 7 bases identical to TRBD2. Trimming cost V 4 bases and J 1 base; bases outside gene matches: 5. This CDR3 has 15 amino acids. Germline values: CDR1 SGHVS, CDR2 FQNEAQ. The DNA for the CDR3 is TGTGCCAGCAGCTCTGGGCTAGCGGGCACAGATACGCAGTATTTT. It is translated as CASSSGLAGTDTQYF.

This clone was seen once. The gene calls are TRBV5-1 and TRBJ1-6, with D maybe TRBD1 (6 bases). Looked up from germline, CDR1 is SGHRS and CDR2 is YFSETQ. The CDR3 consists of 15 residues. Trimming stripped 2 bases from V and 8 bases from J, with 14 bases between. CDR3 sequence: CASSLQGASHSPLHF. The DNA of the CDR3 is TGCGCCAGCAGCTTACAGGGTGCCTCTCATTCACCCCTCCACTTT.

The V call is TRBV4-1, the J call TRBJ2-2; TRBD2 might be the D (6 bases). The germline gives CDR1 MGHRA, CDR2 YSYEKL. There are 17 residues in the CDR3. V gave up 7 bases and J gave up 7 bases, with 25 bases separating them. DNA for the CDR3: TGCGCCAGCAACAGACTGGGACTCCCTAATAGGAGCGGGGAGCTGTTTTTT. The encoded protein is CASNRLGLPNRSGELFF.

V is TRBV7-9 and J is TRBJ1-1; 8 positions match TRBD1. Germline V gene sequence: CDR1 SEHNR, CDR2 FQNEAQ (reference sequence). This CDR3 comprises 15 residues. V lost 4 bases and J lost 6; bases outside the gene matches: 10. The CDR3 here is CASSSTATGVPEAFF. The CDR3 DNA is TGTGCCAGCAGCTCTACAGCGACAGGGGTCCCTGAAGCTTTCTTT.

This clone was seen more than once but under ten times. The genes are TRBV9 and TRBJ2-1; possible D gene TRBD1, 6 bases. Germline-derived CDR1 and CDR2 are SGDLS and YYNGEE. Trimming left V 3 bases short and J 10 bases short, with 14 bases between. The CDR3 covers 13 residues. In DNA form, the CDR3 reads TGTGCCAGCAGCGATAACAGGGTTAGCGAGCAGTTCTTC. Its translation is CASSDNRVSEQFF.

CDR3 in DNA: TGTGCCAGCAGAGGGACAGGCGGTTTACATGAGAGTGGCTACACCTTC. Protein sequence: CASRGTGGLHESGYTF. V is TRBV7-9 and J is TRBJ1-2; 8 bases match TRBD1. Germline lookup yields CDR1 SEHNR and CDR2 FQNEAQ (reference sequence). The CDR3 has 16 residues. V lost 6 bases and J lost 7; bases outside the gene matches: 16.

The CDR3 nucleotides read TGCGCCAGCAGCCAAGATCTCGCGGCGGGACAGGGGAGGCAGACCCAGTACTTC. Translation: CASSQDLAAGQGRQTQYF. The chain carries TRBV4-1 and TRBJ2-5; 10 bases align to TRBD1. Germline CDR1 and CDR2: MGHRA and YSYEKL. The CDR3 is 18 residues long. V shed 0 bases and J 6 bases; nucleotides not matched to a gene: 13.

This chain uses TRBV6-5 with TRBJ1-1; 9 bases are shared with TRBD1. V gave up 6 bases and J gave up 3 bases; unmatched junction bases: 5. Germline V lookup: CDR1 MNHEY, CDR2 SVGAGI. The CDR3 consists of 14 residues. CDR3: CASREDRGYTEAFF. Written as DNA, the CDR3 is TGTGCCAGCAGAGAGGACAGGGGATACACTGAAGCTTTCTTT.

The rearrangement links TRBV9 to TRBJ2-2, with TRBD1 identical over 10 bases. Looked up from germline, CDR1 is SGDLS and CDR2 is YYNGEE. This CDR3 comprises 15 residues. With V trimmed by 3 bases and J by 6 bases, 5 bases remained unmatched. CDR3 region: CASSADRGRAGELFF. CDR3 nucleotide sequence: TGTGCCAGCAGCGCAGACAGGGGGCGCGCCGGGGAGCTGTTTTTT.

The genes are TRBV7-9 and TRBJ1-2; no definite D call. V gave up 5 bases and J gave up 3 bases, with 13 bases separating them. The CDR3 extends over 14 amino acids. Germline values: CDR1 SEHNR, CDR2 FQNEAQ (reference sequence). The CDR3 here is CASSPREGDYGYTF. DNA for the CDR3: TGTGCCAGCAGCCCACGGGAGGGCGACTATGGCTACACCTTC.

The CDR3 bases are TGTGCCAGCAGCCAAGCCCGAACAGGGATCTATGGCTACACCTTC. This translates into CASSQARTGIYGYTF. The chain links TRBV14 to TRBJ1-2, with a possible D match to TRBD1 (6 bases). The CDR3 has 15 amino acids. Trimming took off 1 base at V and 4 bases at J, with 13 bases between the two ends. In germline, CDR1 is SGHDN, CDR2 FVKESK.

This clone appeared once. The chain carries TRBV5-1 and TRBJ2-7, with TRBD1 matching 9 bases. Germline V gives CDR1 SGHRS, CDR2 YFSETQ. With 6 bases clipped from V and 2 bases from J, the junction kept 6 bases outside the gene matches. This CDR3 has 14 residues. The CDR3: CASKFGTGTYEQYF. The CDR3 DNA follows: TGCGCCAGCAAATTCGGGACAGGGACCTACGAGCAGTACTTC.

The chain couples TRBV29-1 to TRBJ2-3; 7 bases line up with TRBD2. Germline CDR1 is SQVTM and CDR2 is ANQGSEA. The CDR3 covers 13 residues. V trimming: 8 bases; J trimming: 2 bases; junction bases outside the gene matches: 7. DNA for the CDR3: TGCAGCCTTGTCGGGGGGTACACAGATACGCAGTATTTT. Protein sequence: CSLVGGYTDTQYF.